The 22 T cell receptor beta chains listed next were all sequenced from one sample in a study of shared clonotypes between healthy human individuals. Clones were sequenced by immunoSEQ multiplex PCR, and TCRdb holds only the in-frame ones, with some missing. The sample holds 800,000 to 950,000 clones, 96% seen once. Terminally differentiated effector memory CD45RA+ cells were left out of the naive CD8 fraction, which was CD45RO-negative and positively selected for CCR7. Material for sequencing was naive CD8+ T cells sorted from blood. These receptors came from a man younger than 45 in good health.

The chain joins TRBV4-3 to TRBJ2-7; no clear D. Germline V CDR1 and CDR2: LGHNA, YSLEER. V gave up 0 bases and J gave up 3 bases, with 15 bases separating them. The CDR3 is made up of 16 amino acids. Here the CDR3 reads CASSQDYGASYYEQYF. In DNA form, the CDR3 reads TGCGCCAGCAGCCAAGATTACGGAGCGAGCTACTACGAGCAGTACTTC.

J is TRBJ2-2 and V is TRBV29-1, with TRBD2 matching over 7 bases. With 5 bases clipped from V and 4 bases from J, the junction kept 13 bases outside the gene matches. This CDR3 spans 16 amino acids. Germline V gene lookup returns CDR1 SQVTM and CDR2 ANQGSEA. The CDR3 here is CSVRRATGGITGELFF. CDR3 coding DNA: TGCAGCGTTCGTAGGGCGACGGGAGGTATCACCGGGGAGCTGTTTTTT.

The chain carries TRBV9 and TRBJ2-1; 8 positions match TRBD2. The V gene's germline CDR1 is SGDLS and CDR2 YYNGEE. J was trimmed by 4 bases and V by 0 bases; bases with no gene match: 3. This CDR3 has 15 amino acids. CDR3 coding DNA: TGTGCCAGCAGCGTAGTTAGCGGGGAATACAATGAGCAGTTCTTC. It codes for CASSVVSGEYNEQFF.

This chain joins TRBV27 and TRBJ2-1; no firm D call. The CDR3 contains 12 residues. Per the germline V gene, CDR1 is MNHEY and CDR2 is SMNVEV (reference sequence). The V and J ends lost 5 bases and 15 bases respectively, with 17 bases between them. The CDR3 DNA reads as TGTGCCAGCAGTCCCCTGTCTGCGCCTGGGTTCTTC. It codes for CASSPLSAPGFF.

The gene calls are TRBV2 and TRBJ2-7, with D possibly matching TRBD1 (6 bases). This CDR3 spans 12 amino acids. Germline V gene data show CDR1 as SNHLY and CDR2 as FYNNEI. Trimming stripped 8 bases from V and 3 bases from J, with 11 bases between. CDR3 DNA: TGTGCCAGCGGAGGACAGCACTACGAGCAGTACTTC. Amino acids: CASGGQHYEQYF.

The rearrangement joins TRBV28 to TRBJ2-6; TRBD1 matches 7 bases. This CDR3 has 15 residues. CDR1 MDHEN and CDR2 SYDVKM come from the germline V gene. V lost 6 bases, J lost 6 bases, and 8 bases stayed unmatched. CDR3 bases: TGTGCCAGCAGCCTAACAGGGGATGTGGCCAACGTCCTGACTTTC. Translation: CASSLTGDVANVLTF.

The chain is built from TRBV27 and TRBJ2-2; no clear D gene. V was trimmed by 5 bases and J by 7 bases, leaving 8 bases between them. From germline, CDR1 is MNHEY and CDR2 SMNVEV (reference sequence). The CDR3 has 12 residues. This CDR3 reads CASSRAGGELFF. CDR3 nucleotides: TGTGCCAGCAGTCGTGCCGGCGGGGAGCTGTTTTTT.

This clone was recorded only once. The chain couples TRBV7-6 to TRBJ2-7, with TRBD1 as a possible D gene (5 bases). V was shortened by 5 bases and J by 3 bases, with 8 bases between the two germline ends. Germline CDR1 and CDR2: SGHVS and FNYEAQ. The CDR3 runs 12 residues. The CDR3 nucleotides are TGTGCCAGCAGCCAGACAGTCTACGAGCAGTACTTC. It yields the protein CASSQTVYEQYF. Combining the CDR3 with reference TRBV7-6 and TRBJ2-7 gives the whole variable domain GAGVSQSPRYKVTKRGQDVALRCDPISGHVSLYWYRQALGQGPEFLTYFNYEAQQDKSGLPNDRFSAERPEGSISTLTIQRTEQRDSAMYRCASSQTVYEQYFGPGTRLTVT.

V is TRBV2 and J is TRBJ1-5; D remains ambiguous. The CDR3 runs to 15 residues. CDR1 is SNHLY, CDR2 FYNNEI, per germline. The V end lost 2 bases, the J end lost 0 bases, and 8 bases lay between the germline ends. The CDR3 reads CASSETVSSNQPQHF. CDR3 nucleotide sequence: TGTGCCAGCAGTGAAACTGTGAGTAGCAATCAGCCCCAGCATTTT. The variable domain in full, with the rest retrieved from reference TRBV2 and TRBJ1-5, is EPEVTQTPSHQVTQMGQEVILRCVPISNHLYFYWYRQILGQKVEFLVSFYNNEISEKSEIFDDQFSVERPDGSNFTLKIRSTKLEDSAMYFCASSETVSSNQPQHFGDGTRLSIL.

The rearrangement links TRBV14 to TRBJ2-7, with D hard to call. The CDR3 is 14 amino acids. With 1 base removed from V and 3 bases from J, the gap between germline ends came to 10 bases. Per the germline V gene, CDR1 is SGHDN and CDR2 is FVKESK. The CDR3 sequence: CASSQAENYYEQYF. The CDR3 DNA follows: TGTGCCAGCAGCCAAGCGGAGAACTACTACGAGCAGTACTTC.

The J gene is TRBJ2-7, the V gene TRBV28; D is possibly TRBD2 (5 bases). V was trimmed by 2 bases and J by 6 bases, leaving 14 bases between them. CDR3 size: 14 residues. Germline loops: CDR1 MDHEN, CDR2 SYDVKM. CDR3 nucleotide sequence: TGTGCCAGCAGTTTAGGAGGTAGGACCGTCGAGCAGTACTTC. Translated: CASSLGGRTVEQYF. Full variable domain (outside the CDR3, taken from reference TRBV28 and TRBJ2-7): DVKVTQSSRYLVKRTGEKVFLECVQDMDHENMFWYRQDPGLGLRLIYFSYDVKMKEKGDIPEGYSVSREKKERFSLILESASTNQTSMYLCASSLGGRTVEQYFGPGTRLTVT.

The V gene is TRBV28, the J gene TRBJ2-1; unclear D gene. Germline V CDR1 and CDR2: MDHEN, SYDVKM. Trimming stripped 2 bases from V and 7 bases from J, with 9 bases between. The length of the CDR3 is 13 residues. CDR3 sequence: CASSLGRYNEQFF. The CDR3 region has the DNA TGTGCCAGCAGTTTAGGACGTTATAATGAGCAGTTCTTC.

The chain joins TRBV29-1 to TRBJ2-3, with TRBD2 matching 13 bases. Per the germline V gene, CDR1 is SQVTM and CDR2 is ANQGSEA. The J segment lost 3 bases and the V segment lost 5 bases, leaving 17 bases of the junction unmatched. The CDR3 contains 19 residues. The CDR3 sequence is CSVSGWTSGSGMGTDTQYF. CDR3 coding DNA: TGCAGCGTTTCGGGCTGGACTAGCGGGAGTGGGATGGGAACAGATACGCAGTATTTT.

J is TRBJ2-7 and V is TRBV29-1; D possibly corresponds to TRBD1 (6 bases). The CDR3 runs to 15 residues. Per germline, CDR1 SQVTM and CDR2 ANQGSEA. The V and J ends lost 6 bases and 5 bases respectively, with 23 bases between them. CDR3 loop: CSVLGRGGVGNEQYF. The CDR3 DNA reads as TGCAGCGTCCTCGGGCGAGGGGGAGTCGGCAACGAGCAGTACTTC.

V is TRBV29-1 and J is TRBJ2-1; D uncertain. V was pared by 4 bases and J by 5 bases, with 12 bases between. Germline CDR1 and CDR2: SQVTM and ANQGSEA. This CDR3 comprises 13 residues. This CDR3 is CSVVGPRNNEQFF. DNA of the CDR3: TGCAGCGTTGTAGGGCCGAGGAACAATGAGCAGTTCTTC.

The J gene is TRBJ1-3, the V gene TRBV10-3; TRBD1 is a possible D gene (5 bases). Trimming cost V 3 bases and J 0 bases, with 15 bases left between them. The CDR3 extends over 17 amino acids. Germline V gene lookup returns CDR1 ENHRY and CDR2 SYGVKD. The CDR3 nucleotides are TGTGCCATCAGTGAAGCGGGGGTGACAGACTCTGGAAACACCATATATTTT. It is translated as CAISEAGVTDSGNTIYF.

The chain uses TRBV5-4 and TRBJ2-7; D remains unclear. Germline CDR1 and CDR2: SGHNT and YYREEE (reference sequence). The CDR3 has 15 residues. V lost 2 bases to trimming and J lost 2 bases, with 14 bases between them. The CDR3 DNA is TGTGCCAGCAGCTTAAGTCAGGCAGCTGCCTACGAGCAGTACTTC. This codes for CASSLSQAAAYEQYF.

The chain is built from TRBV7-9 and TRBJ2-3; no reliable D call. Germline V gene sequence: CDR1 SEHNR, CDR2 FQNEAQ (reference sequence). The CDR3 extends over 11 amino acids. Deletions cut 6 bases from V and 1 base from J, with 2 bases between. Written as DNA, the CDR3 is TGTGCCAGCAGACGCACAGATACGCAGTATTTT. Amino acid sequence: CASRRTDTQYF.

V gene TRBV5-1 combines with J gene TRBJ2-1; 8 bases are a match to TRBD1. CDR3 length equals 14 residues. Trimming removed 4 bases from V and 10 bases from J; junction bases left unmatched: 10. The germline gives CDR1 SGHRS, CDR2 YFSETQ. CDR3 in amino acids: CASSHGTGPYEQFF. CDR3 coding DNA: TGCGCCAGCAGCCATGGGACAGGCCCGTACGAGCAGTTCTTC.

V is TRBV7-2 and J is TRBJ1-3; TRBD1 might be the D (6 bases). Germline values: CDR1 SGHTA, CDR2 FQGNSA. Between the trimmed V and J ends, which lost 1 base and 3 bases, there was a span of 10 bases. The CDR3 length is 15 residues. The CDR3 reads CASSLGGGDGNTIYF. CDR3 sequence (DNA): TGTGCCAGCAGCTTAGGGGGGGGCGATGGAAACACCATATATTTT.

The chain has TRBV5-1 and TRBJ2-5, with D possibly being TRBD2 (6 bases). V lost 4 bases and J lost 4, with 11 bases in between. Per germline, CDR1 SGHRS and CDR2 YFSETQ. The CDR3 is 13 residues long. This CDR3 reads CASSQTSPETQYF. The CDR3 DNA is TGCGCCAGCAGCCAGACTAGTCCAGAGACCCAGTACTTC.

The chain has TRBV5-8 and TRBJ2-6; 10 bases fit TRBD1. Losses at the gene ends were 8 bases for V and 4 bases for J; bases not matched to a gene: 9. The CDR3 consists of 16 residues. Germline CDR1 SGHTS, CDR2 YDEGEE. CDR3 sequence reads: CASPLGQGSGANVLTF. Here the CDR3 DNA reads TGTGCCAGTCCGCTGGGACAGGGGTCAGGGGCCAACGTCCTGACTTTC.